The 29 T cell receptor beta chains presented below share a single source sample, sequenced in a study of CD8 T cells in ankylosing spondylitis. Using its own MiXCR run on the 5' RACE reads, TCRdb lists one record per CDR3 protein. The sample has roughly 120,000 distinct CDR3 sequences, around 7% seen once. Sequenced material: blood, either unsorted or a sorted T cell fraction (not recorded which). The origin of the receptors is a male donor with ankylosing spondylitis or in good health (not recorded which).

This clonotype was observed many times. The chain has TRBV5-1 and TRBJ2-2; perhaps TRBD2 as D (6 bases). CDR1 is SGHRS, CDR2 YFSETQ, per germline. V dropped 4 bases and J dropped 0 bases, with 16 bases sitting between them. This CDR3 has 17 amino acids. The CDR3 here is CASSPPGSGANTGELFF. The CDR3 bases are TGCGCCAGCAGCCCCCCCGGTAGCGGCGCGAACACCGGGGAGCTGTTTTTT.

This clonotype was observed at least ten times. The J gene is TRBJ2-7, the V gene TRBV7-8, with TRBD2 matching 12 bases. The CDR3 has 15 residues. CDR1 SGHVS and CDR2 FQNEAQ come from the germline V gene. The V and J ends lost 5 bases and 3 bases, in that order; junction bases with no gene match: 5. This CDR3 reads CASSMGTSGYYEQYF. The CDR3 region has the DNA TGTGCCAGCAGCATGGGGACTAGCGGGTACTACGAGCAGTACTTC.

The genes are TRBV20-1 and TRBJ1-2; TRBD1 aligns across 10 bases. Germline V lookup: CDR1 DFQATT, CDR2 SNEGSKA (reference sequence). Germline trimming cut 2 bases from V and 4 bases from J; bases unmatched to any gene: 7. The CDR3 is 15 residues long. CDR3 amino acids: CSARPATGGAYGYTF. The CDR3 DNA reads TGCAGTGCTAGACCGGCGACAGGGGGCGCCTATGGCTACACCTTC.

This clonotype appeared a few times. The chain combines TRBV5-1 with TRBJ1-4, with 7 bases fitting TRBD1. This CDR3 is 14 amino acids long. Trimming at V came to 4 bases and at J to 8 bases, leaving 8 bases not matched to a gene. From germline, CDR1 is SGHRS and CDR2 YFSETQ. The CDR3 DNA reads as TGCGCCAGCAGCCCCGGACAGGCCGGGGAAAAACTGTTTTTT. Amino acids: CASSPGQAGEKLFF.

The rearrangement uses TRBV7-2 and TRBJ1-1; 7 bases line up with TRBD1. CDR3 size: 14 residues. From germline, CDR1 is SGHTA and CDR2 FQGNSA. J lost 5 bases, V lost 4 bases, and 7 bases had no gene match. CDR3 nucleotides: TGTGCCAGCAGCTCGGGACAGAGGGGGACTGAAGCTTTCTTT. Amino acids: CASSSGQRGTEAFF.

A remark on this clonotype: A read error is possible here, since a much larger clone lies one base away. Because it lacks the conserved phenylalanine or tryptophan at the end, this CDR3 is likely a read error. The rearrangement uses TRBV5-1 and TRBJ2-1; TRBD2 matches at 9 bases. This CDR3 contains 14 residues. Germline CDR1 is SGHRS and CDR2 is YFSETQ. The trim removed 4 bases at V and 10 bases at J, leaving 9 bases unmatched. This chain's CDR3 is CASSVLAGGGEQFL. The CDR3 bases are TGCGCCAGCAGCGTACTAGCGGGTGGTGGGGAGCAGTTCCTC.

This clonotype has a handful of counts. The chain combines TRBV12-3 or TRBV12-4 with TRBJ2-3, with 7 bases matching TRBD1. This CDR3 region has 13 residues. Germline trimming cut 3 bases from V and 6 bases from J; bases unmatched to any gene: 3. In DNA, the CDR3 is TGTGCCAGCAGTTTTAGGGGGCAGGATACGCAGTATTTT. Translating it yields CASSFRGQDTQYF.

This sequence joins TRBV30 and TRBJ2-3; 7 bases line up with TRBD2. Trimming cost V 4 bases and J 6 bases; bases outside gene matches: 7. The CDR3 totals 13 residues. Germline CDR1 and CDR2: GTSNPN and SVGIG (reference sequence). CDR3 DNA: TGTGCCTGGAACGGCGGGAGATTGGATACGCAGTATTTT. Translation gives CAWNGGRLDTQYF.

This clonotype occurred many times. This sequence joins TRBV7-9 and TRBJ2-3; TRBD2 matches at 9 bases. V trimming: 5 bases; J trimming: 3 bases; junction bases outside the gene matches: 3. The CDR3 sequence is 14 residues long. Germline values: CDR1 SEHNR, CDR2 FQNEAQ (reference sequence). The CDR3 sequence is CASSRAGGTDTQYF. For the CDR3, the DNA is TGTGCCAGCAGCCGCGCGGGGGGGACAGATACGCAGTATTTT.

The gene calls are TRBV11-2 and TRBJ1-6; no clear D gene. The CDR3 runs to 16 residues. Trimming removed 0 bases at V and 1 base at J, with 7 bases between. Germline-derived CDR1 and CDR2 are SGHAT and FQNNGV. CDR3 sequence: CASSLDRKSYNSPLHF. DNA for the CDR3: TGTGCCAGCAGCTTAGATAGGAAATCCTATAATTCACCCCTCCACTTT.

This clonotype appeared many times. This sequence joins TRBV2 and TRBJ2-3; D perhaps matches TRBD1 (6 bases). V was pared by 7 bases and J by 3 bases, with 14 bases between. The CDR3 spans 14 residues. Germline lookup yields CDR1 SNHLY and CDR2 FYNNEI. The CDR3 bases are TGTGCCAGCACCAGGACAGTGGCTACAGATACGCAGTATTTT. Protein sequence: CASTRTVATDTQYF.

This clonotype has at least ten counts. CDR3 sequence: CASSPRGTSGGNEQFF. Written as DNA, the CDR3 is TGCGCCAGCAGCCCCCGAGGGACTAGCGGGGGCAATGAGCAGTTCTTC. The chain recombines TRBV5-1 with TRBJ2-1, with TRBD2 matching 14 bases. Per the germline V gene, CDR1 is SGHRS and CDR2 is YFSETQ. Trimming cost V 4 bases and J 6 bases; bases outside gene matches: 6. The CDR3 totals 16 residues.

The sample holds many counts of this clonotype. J is TRBJ1-2 and V is TRBV5-8, with TRBD1 identical over 10 bases. The CDR3 is 16 amino acids. Germline loops: CDR1 SGHTS, CDR2 YDEGEE. V lost 6 bases to trimming and J lost 0 bases; unmatched junction nucleotides: 8. The CDR3 DNA is TGTGCCAGCACCATGAGGGACAGGGGACCTAACTATGGCTACACCTTC. This codes for CASTMRDRGPNYGYTF.

This clonotype came up many times. The V and J genes are TRBV7-8 and TRBJ1-3; 7 bases are shared with TRBD1. Germline CDR1 and CDR2: SGHVS and FQNEAQ. The CDR3 runs 16 residues. Unmatched junction bases numbered 11, after V lost 5 bases and J lost 4 bases. CDR3 region: CASSRGQARIGNTIYF. CDR3 coding DNA: TGTGCCAGCAGCCGAGGACAGGCACGTATAGGAAACACCATATATTTT.

This clonotype showed up many times. The chain carries TRBV20-1 and TRBJ2-1, with D possibly matching TRBD2 (7 bases). The CDR3 is 13 residues long. From germline, CDR1 is DFQATT and CDR2 SNEGSKA (reference sequence). V dropped 5 bases and J dropped 14 bases, with 22 bases sitting between them. The CDR3 bases are TGCAGTGCTCTTCCGGGGGGCGGAAGCGAGGAGTTCTTC. Protein sequence: CSALPGGGSEEFF.

There are many counts of this clonotype. The chain recombines TRBV12-3 or TRBV12-4 with TRBJ1-2; TRBD1 is a possible D gene (5 bases). With 5 bases removed from V and 4 bases from J, the gap between germline ends came to 11 bases. The CDR3 is 13 amino acids. The CDR3 loop is CASSGTWLYGYTF. CDR3 DNA: TGTGCCAGCAGTGGGACCTGGCTCTATGGCTACACCTTC.

This clonotype showed up many times. This sequence joins TRBV5-1 and TRBJ2-3, with 8 bases that match TRBD2. Germline V lookup: CDR1 SGHRS, CDR2 YFSETQ. With 9 bases clipped from V and 0 bases from J, the junction kept 6 bases outside the gene matches. The CDR3 has 14 amino acids. The CDR3 here is CATALADSTDTQYF. The CDR3 DNA follows: TGCGCCACGGCACTAGCGGATAGCACAGATACGCAGTATTTT.

This clonotype was seen repeatedly, ten times or more. The gene calls are TRBV7-2 and TRBJ1-5; 9 bases agree with TRBD1. The J segment lost 2 bases and the V segment lost 1 base, leaving 0 bases of the junction unmatched. The CDR3 spans 15 residues. CDR1 and CDR2 (germline): SGHTA, FQGNSA. The CDR3 region is CASSLGTGGNQPQHF. The CDR3 DNA reads as TGTGCCAGCAGCTTAGGGACAGGGGGCAATCAGCCCCAGCATTTT.

This clonotype was recorded at least ten times. A read error may produce the germline difference seen at one junction end. This chain joins TRBV29-1 and TRBJ2-2, with D unclear. Per germline, CDR1 SQVTM and CDR2 ANQGSEA. The CDR3 has 14 amino acids. The CDR3 DNA sequence: TGCAGCGTTGAAGAGGGGTCGAATACCGGGGAGCTGTTTTTT. It specifies CSVEEGSNTGELFF.

There are many counts of this clonotype. The rearrangement links TRBV7-2 to TRBJ2-2, with D perhaps TRBD1 (5 bases). This CDR3 spans 13 amino acids. V was trimmed by 5 bases and J by 5 bases, leaving 9 bases between them. Germline V gene lookup returns CDR1 SGHTA and CDR2 FQGNSA. CDR3 DNA sequence: TGTGCCAGCAGCAGGACATATACCGGGGAGCTGTTTTTT. Translation gives CASSRTYTGELFF.

This clonotype was seen at least ten times. This chain connects TRBV20-1 to TRBJ1-5; tentatively, D is TRBD1 (5 bases). Germline assignment: CDR1 DFQATT and CDR2 SNEGSKA (reference sequence). V gave up 3 bases and J gave up 0 bases, with 9 bases separating them. The CDR3 sequence is 14 residues long. The CDR3 bases are TGCAGTGCTAGTGCAGGGAATAGCAATCAGCCCCAGCATTTT. Its protein is CSASAGNSNQPQHF.

This clonotype was seen at least ten times. This rearrangement joins TRBV20-1 to TRBJ1-5, with D perhaps TRBD1 (6 bases). Per germline, CDR1 DFQATT and CDR2 SNEGSKA (reference sequence). The CDR3 runs to 13 residues. The germline V and J ends were trimmed by 2 bases and 6 bases, with 11 bases remaining between them. CDR3 DNA: TGCAGTGCTAGAAGGAAGGGGGTTCAGCCCCAGCATTTT. Its protein product is CSARRKGVQPQHF.

V usage is TRBV19 and J usage is TRBJ1-2; the match to TRBD1 covers 8 bases. This CDR3 contains 13 residues. From germline, CDR1 is LNHDA and CDR2 SQIVND (reference sequence). Trimming removed 2 bases from V and 6 bases from J; junction bases left unmatched: 2. The CDR3: CASSIQGANGYTF. CDR3 nucleotide sequence: TGTGCCAGTAGTATACAGGGGGCGAATGGCTACACCTTC.

This clonotype was counted many times. This chain uses TRBV6-4 with TRBJ1-1; D unresolved. There are 13 residues in the CDR3. V lost 1 base and J 0 bases, leaving 3 bases between the germline ends. Germline V CDR1 and CDR2: MRHNA, SNTAGT. The CDR3 coding sequence is TGTGCCAGCAGTGACTTCATGAACACTGAAGCTTTCTTT. Its translation is CASSDFMNTEAFF.

Ten or more counts support this clonotype. CDR3 nucleotides: TGTGCCAGCAGCTTGTACGCCAACAATGAGCAGTTCTTC. This sequence encodes CASSLYANNEQFF. J is TRBJ2-1 and V is TRBV7-2; D ambiguous. V lost 3 bases and J lost 5, with 8 bases in between. CDR3 length equals 13 residues. Germline CDR1 and CDR2: SGHTA and FQGNSA.

This clonotype was counted many times. The gene calls are TRBV29-1 and TRBJ2-3, with D perhaps TRBD1 or TRBD2 (5 bases each). The CDR3 loop spans 14 amino acids. Trimming stripped 7 bases from V and 6 bases from J, with 20 bases between. The germline gives CDR1 SQVTM, CDR2 ANQGSEA. In nucleotides, the CDR3 is TGCAGCGGTAGCCGGGGCCCCGCAAGTGATACGCAGTATTTT. The encoded protein is CSGSRGPASDTQYF.

In its sample, this clonotype was seen many times. The rearrangement joins TRBV19 to TRBJ2-7; 9 positions agree with TRBD2. The trim removed 6 bases at V and 2 bases at J, leaving 17 bases unmatched. CDR1 is LNHDA and CDR2 is SQIVND in the germline V gene (reference sequence). The CDR3 runs 18 residues. As DNA, the CDR3 is TGTGCCAGTAGGAAACTAGCGGGCGGGGGAACAAACCCCTACGAGCAGTACTTC. It translates to CASRKLAGGGTNPYEQYF.

This clonotype was recorded many times. The V call is TRBV5-1, the J call TRBJ1-6; D unclear. The CDR3 runs to 12 residues. Deletions cut 6 bases from V and 5 bases from J, with 6 bases between. CDR1 and CDR2 from the germline V gene are SGHRS and YFSETQ. CDR3 in amino acids: CASKANNSPLHF. The DNA of the CDR3 is TGCGCCAGCAAGGCAAATAATTCACCCCTCCACTTT.

This clonotype has at least ten counts. The chain is built from TRBV20-1 and TRBJ2-2; 11 bases are a match to TRBD2. The germline CDR1 and CDR2 sequences are DFQATT and SNEGSKA (reference sequence). The CDR3 is 15 residues long. The V segment lost 4 bases and the J segment 4 bases; nucleotides outside the gene matches: 5. The DNA for the CDR3 is TGCAGTGCTAAGTTTAGCGGGAGGGCCACCGGGGAGCTGTTTTTT. As protein: CSAKFSGRATGELFF.